This T cell receptor beta chain was sequenced for a study of T cells in Graves' hyperthyroidism and ophthalmopathy. Overall study results and limits: Most thyroid-expanded clonotypes above 0.001 were also found in blood.

There were TCR beta CDR3 regions amplified from RNA transcripts. An initial round of RT-PCR targeting the TCR CDR3 relied on the HTBI primer set. TCRdb recomputed calls from the multiplex PCR reads with MiXCR, one row per CDR3 protein. Of 90,000 to 120,000 distinct CDR3 sequences in the sample, roughly 15% are singletons; the top ten hold around 44%. This clonotype was recorded many times. No antigen is known for it. The CDR3 is made up of 14 amino acids. V was pared by 8 bases and J by 5 bases, with 6 bases of the junction left unmatched. The germline V gene has CDR1 MDHEN and CDR2 SYDVKM. The hyperthyroidism was newly diagnosed and had lasted under 2 months; the patients were aged 18 to 65.

This chain joins TRBV28 and TRBJ2-2, with TRBD2 matching 9 bases. This sequence originates from a woman in her forties or fifties with Graves' hyperthyroidism. Sequenced material: blood. CDR3 nucleotides: TGTGCCAGCGGTAGCGGGAGTATAACCGGGGAGCTGTTTTTT. This gives the protein CASGSGSITGELFF.